A single sample gave rise to the 8 T cell receptor beta chains below, sequenced in a study of T cells in women clearing cervical HPV infection. The data were produced by immunoSEQ multiplex PCR, yet TCRdb's version contains in-frame clones alone and is incomplete. The sample has fewer than 35,000 clones; the top ten hold 7.8%. Sequenced: blood buffy coat. These receptors were obtained from a woman aged 18-69 years with a cervical HPV16 infection that either progressed to CIN3+ or cleared (not recorded which).

A word on this clone: The CDR3 end falls 3 residues outside the read, so it is completed with the germline J gene. The chain combines TRBV19 with TRBJ1-4, with no clear D. The CDR3 loop spans 12 amino acids. With 8 bases removed from V and 3 bases from J, the gap between germline ends came to 7 bases. The germline CDR1 and CDR2 sequences are LNHDA and SQIVND (reference sequence). The covered CDR3 bases are TGTGCCAGTCAGGCCCCTAATGAAAAA. Amino acid sequence: CASQAPNEK. The entire CDR3 protein reads CASQAPNEKLFF.

On this clone itself: The read ends 3 residues early relative to the CDR3; the germline J gene fills the gap. This chain uses TRBV19 with TRBJ1-5; TRBD1 matches at 7 bases. The CDR3 is made up of 15 amino acids. Germline V gene sequence: CDR1 LNHDA, CDR2 SQIVND (reference sequence). The V and J ends lost 5 bases and 7 bases, in that order; junction bases with no gene match: 11. The sequenced CDR3 bases are TGTGCCAGTAGTCCGGGGGACAGCCCTTGGCAGCCC. Its translation is CASSPGDSPWQP. The CDR3 in its entirety is CASSPGDSPWQPQHF. The full variable domain, its missing parts supplied by reference TRBV19 and TRBJ1-5, is DGGITQSPKYLFRKEGQNVTLSCEQNLNHDAMYWYRQDPGQGLRLIYYSQIVNDFQKGDIAEGYSVSREKKESFPLTVTSAQKNPTAFYLCASSPGDSPWQPQHFGDGTRLSIL.

As for this clone: The read terminates 3 residues ahead of where the CDR3 ends, so the germline J gene completes it. The rearrangement joins TRBV7-9 to TRBJ1-1; D is perhaps TRBD1 (5 bases). The germline V and J ends were trimmed by 1 base and 1 base, with 7 bases remaining between them. This CDR3 is built from 14 residues. CDR1 and CDR2 (germline): SEHNR, FQNEAQ (reference sequence). CDR3 in amino acids: CASSLDRQNTEAFF. Partial CDR3 DNA: TGTGCCAGCAGCTTAGACAGGCAGAACACTGAA.

Turning to this clone: From the germline J gene comes the end of the CDR3, since the read stops 3 residues before it. This rearrangement joins TRBV19 to TRBJ1-4; D is perhaps TRBD1 (5 bases). The CDR3 totals 14 residues. In germline, CDR1 is LNHDA, CDR2 SQIVND (reference sequence). This CDR3 is CASSGISGANVLFF. The covered CDR3 bases are TGTGCCAGTAGTGGGATTTCTGGGGCCAACGTA. The full variable domain, its missing parts supplied by reference TRBV19 and TRBJ1-4, is DGGITQSPKYLFRKEGQNVTLSCEQNLNHDAMYWYRQDPGQGLRLIYYSQIVNDFQKGDIAEGYSVSREKKESFPLTVTSAQKNPTAFYLCASSGISGANVLFFGSGTQLSVL.

As for this clone: With the read ending 3 residues before the CDR3 end, the germline J gene is used to fill in that end. The rearrangement uses TRBV7-9 and TRBJ1-2; D remains ambiguous. The CDR3 consists of 14 residues. Trimming shortened V by 5 bases and J by 5 bases, and 15 bases separated the two germline ends. Germline values: CDR1 SEHNR, CDR2 FQNEAQ (reference sequence). Incomplete CDR3 DNA: TGTGCCAGCAGCGATCGGGAGTCGGGGTATGGC. Translation: CASSDRESGYG. The entire CDR3 protein is CASSDRESGYGYTF. Full variable domain (missing parts from reference TRBV7-9 and TRBJ1-2): DTGVSQNPRHKITKRGQNVTFRCDPISEHNRLYWYRQTLGQGPEFLTYFQNEAQLEKSRLLSDRFSAERPKGSFSTLEIQRTEQGDSAMYLCASSDRESGYGYTFGSGTRLTVV.

Regarding this clone: Read data end 3 residues before the CDR3 end; the end is taken from the germline J gene. J is TRBJ2-3 and V is TRBV11-2; TRBD2 is a possible D gene (6 bases). CDR3 length: 14 residues. Germline V gives CDR1 SGHAT, CDR2 FQNNGV. Trimming left V 5 bases short and J 0 bases short, with 9 bases between. CDR3 residues: CASSQTRSTDTQYF. The CDR3 DNA, read in part, is TGTGCCAGCAGCCAGACTAGGAGCACAGATACG. Full variable domain (rest looked up from reference TRBV11-2 and TRBJ2-3): EAGVAQSPRYKIIEKRQSVAFWCNPISGHATLYWYQQILGQGPKLLIQFQNNGVVDDSQLPKDRFSAERLKGVDSTLKIQPAKLEDSAVYLCASSQTRSTDTQYFGPGTRLTVL.

On this clone itself: The read finishes 3 residues shy of the CDR3 end, and the germline J gene is used to complete it. The chain couples TRBV28 to TRBJ2-1; 14 bases are a match to TRBD2. This CDR3 region has 17 residues. Germline assignment: CDR1 MDHEN and CDR2 SYDVKM. The V and J ends lost 7 bases and 3 bases, in that order; junction bases with no gene match: 8. The CDR3 protein is CASTPGLAGVHYNEQFF. The covered CDR3 bases are TGTGCCAGCACCCCGGGACTAGCGGGAGTTCACTACAATGAG.

Note on this clone: The sequence runs out 3 residues before the end of the CDR3; the remainder is reconstructed from the germline J gene. The chain carries TRBV2 and TRBJ1-2; TRBD1 aligns across 9 bases. The CDR3 totals 15 residues. With V trimmed by 7 bases and J by 6 bases, 12 bases remained unmatched. The germline CDR1 and CDR2 sequences are SNHLY and FYNNEI. The CDR3 protein is CASNRGQGAYHGYTF. CDR3 DNA, as far as it was read: TGTGCCAGCAACAGGGGGCAGGGGGCTTACCATGGC.